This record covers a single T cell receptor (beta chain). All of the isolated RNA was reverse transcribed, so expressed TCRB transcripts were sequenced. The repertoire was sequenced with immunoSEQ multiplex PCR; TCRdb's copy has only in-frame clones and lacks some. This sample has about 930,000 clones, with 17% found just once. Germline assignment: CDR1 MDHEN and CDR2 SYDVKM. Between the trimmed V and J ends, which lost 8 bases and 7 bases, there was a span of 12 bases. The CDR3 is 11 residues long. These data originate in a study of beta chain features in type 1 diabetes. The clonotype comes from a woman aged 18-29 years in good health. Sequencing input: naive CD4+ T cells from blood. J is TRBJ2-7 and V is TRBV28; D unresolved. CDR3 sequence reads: CASCRVEEQYF. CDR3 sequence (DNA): TGTGCCAGCTGTAGGGTGGAGGAGCAGTACTTC. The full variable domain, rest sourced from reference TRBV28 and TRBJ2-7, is DVKVTQSSRYLVKRTGEKVFLECVQDMDHENMFWYRQDPGLGLRLIYFSYDVKMKEKGDIPEGYSVSREKKERFSLILESASTNQTSMYLCASCRVEEQYFGPGTRLTVT.